This passage covers 26 T cell receptor beta chains from one sample sequenced in a study of blood T cell repertoires in COVID-19. TCRdb's copy holds only in-frame clones and misses some; the assay was immunoSEQ multiplex PCR. Here the sample spans about 110,000 clones, roughly 80% being singletons. The sample was peripheral blood. These receptors all stem from a human donor in a cohort sampled during active or convalescent COVID-19.

The chain is built from TRBV25-1 and TRBJ2-3; 7 bases match TRBD1. The CDR3 covers 17 residues. The V gene end was trimmed by 7 bases and the J gene end by 6 bases; junction bases not matched to a gene: 19. CDR1 and CDR2 (germline): MGHDK, SYGVNS. The CDR3 region has the DNA TGTGCCAGCACCAACCCCCGACAGGGAGTCATTGGCGATACGCAGTATTTT. It translates to CASTNPRQGVIGDTQYF.

The V and J genes are TRBV11-2 and TRBJ1-1; D unresolved. Trimming shortened V by 2 bases and J by 1 base, and 2 bases separated the two germline ends. CDR3 length: 12 residues. Germline loops: CDR1 SGHAT, CDR2 FQNNGV. The CDR3 spells CASSLQNTEAFF. The CDR3 DNA is TGTGCCAGCAGCTTACAGAACACTGAAGCTTTCTTT.

CDR3 protein: CASSLGRGFSAFF. The DNA for the CDR3 is TGTGCCAGCAGTTTAGGCAGGGGGTTTTCGGCTTTCTTT. The chain carries TRBV6-5 and TRBJ1-1; 7 positions agree with TRBD1. The germline gives CDR1 MNHEY, CDR2 SVGAGI. This CDR3 has 13 residues. The V segment lost 4 bases and the J segment 11 bases; nucleotides outside the gene matches: 10.

The V gene is TRBV5-4, the J gene TRBJ1-2, with 12 bases lining up with TRBD1. CDR1 SGHNT and CDR2 YYREEE come from the germline V gene (reference sequence). The CDR3 runs to 13 residues. J was trimmed by 11 bases and V by 5 bases; bases with no gene match: 7. The CDR3 nucleotides are TGTGCCAGCAGGTGGGGACAGGGGGCAGAGTACACCTTC. This gives the protein CASRWGQGAEYTF.

V and J are TRBV29-1 and TRBJ1-5; TRBD1 might be the D (5 bases). Per germline, CDR1 SQVTM and CDR2 ANQGSEA. V lost 5 bases and J lost 3, with 11 bases in between. There are 13 residues in the CDR3. CDR3 protein: CSVTDSSNQPQHF. CDR3 nucleotide sequence: TGCAGCGTTACCGACAGTTCCAATCAGCCCCAGCATTTT.

This chain connects TRBV10-3 to TRBJ1-2; D remains unclear. Germline CDR1 is ENHRY and CDR2 is SYGVKD. V was trimmed by 4 bases and J by 0 bases, leaving 9 bases between them. The CDR3 has 14 residues. The chain's CDR3 is CAISVIQTNYGYTF. The CDR3, as DNA: TGTGCCATCAGTGTAATACAGACTAACTATGGCTACACCTTC.

The chain carries TRBV5-1 and TRBJ2-7, with 8 nucleotides matching TRBD2. This CDR3 has 17 amino acids. CDR1 is SGHRS and CDR2 is YFSETQ in the germline V gene. Trimming took 2 bases from V and 1 from J; bases not matched to a gene: 11. Here the CDR3 DNA reads TGCGCCAGCAGCTTCTCGGGCGGGGGGCAGGCTTCCTACGAGCAGTACTTC. As protein: CASSFSGGGQASYEQYF.

The chain has TRBV19 and TRBJ2-1; 12 nucleotides align to TRBD2. CDR3 length: 17 residues. CDR1 and CDR2 (germline): LNHDA, SQIVND (reference sequence). V lost 5 bases to trimming and J lost 4 bases; unmatched junction nucleotides: 9. CDR3 nucleotide sequence: TGTGCCAGTAGTCTGATACTAGCGGGAGGAACTTACAATGAGCAGTTCTTC. Protein sequence: CASSLILAGGTYNEQFF. Combining the CDR3 with reference TRBV19 and TRBJ2-1 gives the whole variable domain DGGITQSPKYLFRKEGQNVTLSCEQNLNHDAMYWYRQDPGQGLRLIYYSQIVNDFQKGDIAEGYSVSREKKESFPLTVTSAQKNPTAFYLCASSLILAGGTYNEQFFGPGTRLTVL.

Concerning this clone itself: The identical CDR3 is also encoded by other nucleotide sequences in the sample. The chain carries TRBV19 and TRBJ1-5; D might be TRBD1 (6 bases). The length of the CDR3 is 14 residues. The V end lost 4 bases, the J end lost 3 bases, and 10 bases lay between the germline ends. Germline values: CDR1 LNHDA, CDR2 SQIVND (reference sequence). The DNA for the CDR3 is TGTGCCAGTAGTACCACAGGGTCCAATCAGCCCCAGCATTTT. This codes for CASSTTGSNQPQHF.

The chain links TRBV10-3 to TRBJ1-2; 7 bases are shared with TRBD1. The CDR3 has 13 residues. CDR1 and CDR2 (germline): ENHRY, SYGVKD. Trimming cost V 4 bases and J 13 bases; bases outside gene matches: 12. The CDR3 DNA is TGTGCCATCAGTGCTTCGGGACAGATTTTGCCCACCTTC. Translated: CAISASGQILPTF.

The CDR3: CASRPGLVTDTQYF. CDR3 DNA sequence: TGTGCCAGCCGCCCAGGCTTGGTCACAGATACGCAGTATTTT. The chain uses TRBV27 and TRBJ2-3; no reliable D call. The CDR3 totals 14 residues. The germline gives CDR1 MNHEY, CDR2 SMNVEV (reference sequence). V lost 8 bases to trimming and J lost 2 bases, with 14 bases between them.

V is TRBV10-2 and J is TRBJ2-5; D perhaps matches TRBD1 (5 bases). CDR3 length: 17 amino acids. Germline V gives CDR1 WSHSY, CDR2 SAAADI. V shed 6 bases and J shed 4 bases, with 24 bases lying between them. CDR3 protein: CASSQGFAGPNRETQYF. The CDR3 DNA reads TGCGCCAGCAGCCAAGGATTCGCAGGGCCGAATCGAGAGACCCAGTACTTC.

A single count supports this clone. This rearrangement joins TRBV10-3 to TRBJ2-7; 12 bases agree with TRBD2. Trimming removed 4 bases from V and 6 bases from J; junction bases left unmatched: 4. This CDR3 has 14 amino acids. Germline V gene data show CDR1 as ENHRY and CDR2 as SYGVKD. The CDR3 DNA is TGTGCCATCAGTGCTAGCGGGAGGGCCAGCGAGCAGTACTTC. It is translated as CAISASGRASEQYF.

DNA for the CDR3: TGTGCCAGCTCACTCACGGACAGGTACAATGAGCAGTTCTTC. Protein sequence: CASSLTDRYNEQFF. The chain joins TRBV18 to TRBJ2-1; 7 bases map to TRBD1. The V gene end was trimmed by 4 bases and the J gene end by 4 bases; junction bases not matched to a gene: 4. CDR1 and CDR2 (germline): KGHSH, LQKENI. The CDR3 loop spans 14 amino acids.

Regarding this clone: The sample holds other DNA sequences that translate to the same CDR3. The rearrangement uses TRBV7-8 and TRBJ1-3, with D hard to call. The CDR3 runs to 15 residues. V shed 1 base and J shed 0 bases, with 7 bases lying between them. CDR1 is SGHVS, CDR2 FQNEAQ, per germline. CDR3 DNA: TGTGCCAGCAGCTTAGATCGGTTCTCTGGAAACACCATATATTTT. It specifies CASSLDRFSGNTIYF.

The genes are TRBV5-1 and TRBJ2-2; 9 nucleotides agree with TRBD2. Germline CDR1 and CDR2: SGHRS and YFSETQ. The CDR3 contains 17 residues. V lost 0 bases and J lost 4; bases outside the gene matches: 7. The CDR3 DNA follows: TGCGCCAGCAGCTTGGGAGTAGCGGGAGCGGGCACCGGGGAGCTGTTTTTT. It encodes CASSLGVAGAGTGELFF.

The genes are TRBV7-6 and TRBJ2-2; a possible D gene is TRBD2 (6 bases). The germline gives CDR1 SGHVS, CDR2 FNYEAQ. The CDR3 has 16 amino acids. V was shortened by 3 bases and J by 0 bases, with 11 bases between the two germline ends. For the CDR3, the DNA is TGTGCCAGCAGCTTTGGAGCGGGTACGAACACCGGGGAGCTGTTTTTT. This translates into CASSFGAGTNTGELFF.

The chain combines TRBV10-1 with TRBJ1-2; weak D call: TRBD1 (6 bases). Trimming took 4 bases from V and 4 from J, leaving 16 bases between them. The CDR3 loop spans 15 amino acids. Germline values: CDR1 WNHNN, CDR2 SYGVQD (reference sequence). CDR3: CASSGQIQGSYGYTF. The CDR3 region has the DNA TGCGCCAGCAGTGGACAAATACAGGGATCCTATGGCTACACCTTC.

The chain uses TRBV6-1 and TRBJ2-7; tentatively, D is TRBD2 (8 bases). Trimming removed 1 base at V and 0 bases at J, with 13 bases between. In germline, CDR1 is MNHNS, CDR2 SASEGT. The CDR3 extends over 16 amino acids. The CDR3 reads CASSEVSGDSSYEQYF. CDR3 DNA sequence: TGTGCCAGCAGTGAAGTTAGCGGGGACAGCTCCTACGAGCAGTACTTC.

A few counts support this clone. The CDR3 is CASRKGQGNQPQHF. DNA for the CDR3: TGTGCCAGCAGGAAAGGACAGGGGAATCAGCCCCAGCATTTT. The gene calls are TRBV6-5 and TRBJ1-5; 9 bases align to TRBD1. The CDR3 is made up of 14 amino acids. Germline CDR1 and CDR2: MNHEY and SVGAGI. V lost 6 bases, J lost 4 bases, and 4 bases stayed unmatched.

This clone was counted at least ten times. The junction differs from germline at one of its ends, possibly a read error. V gene TRBV4-3 combines with J gene TRBJ1-3, with TRBD1 as a possible D gene (5 bases). Germline values: CDR1 LGHNA, CDR2 YSLEER. The CDR3 spans 14 residues. CDR3 DNA: TGCGCCAGCAGCCAGGGGCCCTCTGGGAACACCATATATTTT. Translation gives CASSQGPSGNTIYF.

The chain combines TRBV7-6 with TRBJ2-2, with TRBD2 identical over 9 bases. Trimming at V came to 3 bases and at J to 2 bases, leaving 1 base not matched to a gene. Germline CDR1 is SGHVS and CDR2 is FNYEAQ. This CDR3 has 15 amino acids. CDR3 nucleotide sequence: TGTGCCAGCAGCTTGCGGGAGGGTAACACCGGGGAGCTGTTTTTT. It yields the protein CASSLREGNTGELFF. Combining the CDR3 with reference TRBV7-6 and TRBJ2-2 gives the whole variable domain GAGVSQSPRYKVTKRGQDVALRCDPISGHVSLYWYRQALGQGPEFLTYFNYEAQQDKSGLPNDRFSAERPEGSISTLTIQRTEQRDSAMYRCASSLREGNTGELFFGEGSRLTVL.

The chain employs TRBV28 and TRBJ2-1; D possibly corresponds to TRBD2 (6 bases). CDR1 and CDR2 from the germline V gene are MDHEN and SYDVKM. The CDR3 extends over 15 amino acids. The V gene lost 3 bases and the J gene lost 2 bases, with 11 bases spanning the gap. The CDR3 nucleotides read TGTGCCAGCAGTTTGAGGCTAGCGCCCTACAATGAGCAGTTCTTC. It yields the protein CASSLRLAPYNEQFF. Together with reference TRBV28 and TRBJ2-1, the CDR3 gives the full variable domain: DVKVTQSSRYLVKRTGEKVFLECVQDMDHENMFWYRQDPGLGLRLIYFSYDVKMKEKGDIPEGYSVSREKKERFSLILESASTNQTSMYLCASSLRLAPYNEQFFGPGTRLTVL.

The rearrangement joins TRBV28 to TRBJ1-6; D not resolved. V dropped 5 bases and J dropped 10 bases, with 18 bases sitting between them. This CDR3 is built from 15 residues. Germline CDR1 and CDR2: MDHEN and SYDVKM. Here the CDR3 DNA reads TGTGCCAGCAGTACACCCGGGATCCCTGGATCACCCCTCCACTTT. Its translation is CASSTPGIPGSPLHF.

The gene calls are TRBV28 and TRBJ1-1; 8 positions agree with TRBD1. Germline V gives CDR1 MDHEN, CDR2 SYDVKM. The CDR3 consists of 15 residues. Trimming removed 8 bases from V and 5 bases from J; junction bases left unmatched: 13. The CDR3: CASDVGTGGFTEAFF. The CDR3 nucleotides are TGTGCCAGCGACGTGGGGACAGGAGGTTTTACTGAAGCTTTCTTT.

This chain uses TRBV2 with TRBJ2-7; 8 bases map to TRBD2. Germline V gene lookup returns CDR1 SNHLY and CDR2 FYNNEI. CDR3 length: 15 residues. J was trimmed by 3 bases and V by 2 bases; bases with no gene match: 6. CDR3 protein: CASSESELAVYEQYF. DNA for the CDR3: TGTGCCAGCAGTGAATCTGAACTAGCGGTCTACGAGCAGTACTTC.